This T cell receptor (beta chain) was observed in a study of regulatory T cells in long-lasting Graves disease. CDR3 size: 14 residues. Germline V gene data show CDR1 as DFQATT and CDR2 as SNEGSKA (reference sequence). V gave up 3 bases and J gave up 4 bases, with 12 bases separating them. Time point defined: newly diagnosed GD, antithyroid drugs for less than 3 months. The TCR library was made from RNA that had been extracted from PBMCs in TRIzol. The patients were enrolled through endocrinology in Xi'an, China. Peripheral blood, at about 10 milliliters, went into EDTA tubes. HTBI primers from iRepertoire and Arm-PCR of CDR3 regions yielded the TCR beta libraries. TCRdb re-called the multiplex PCR reads with MiXCR, one entry per CDR3 protein. There are fewer than 650,000 distinct CDR3 sequences in the sample; 16% occur only once, and 15% to 20% lies in the top ten. This clonotype was counted ten times or more.

This sample also belongs to another study, concerning T cells in Graves' hyperthyroidism and ophthalmopathy. That report adds: Hyperthyroidism had been newly diagnosed in patients aged 18 to 65, and its duration was under 2 months.

The sequencing used peripheral blood mononuclear cells (PBMCs), collected at new diagnosis, from a patient treated with antithyroid drugs. This clonotype was sampled from a woman in her thirties with Graves disease. This chain connects TRBV20-1 to TRBJ1-4, with D possibly being TRBD1 (5 bases). The CDR3 spells CSASSGGVNEKLFF. CDR3 nucleotide sequence: TGCAGTGCTAGTTCTGGGGGGGTTAATGAAAAACTGTTTTTT.